This passage covers 13 T cell receptor beta chains from one sample sequenced in a study of T cell repertoires and HLA-DP antigens. These receptors' targets are unknown. TCRdb keeps only in-frame clones here, not all; method: immunoSEQ multiplex PCR. The table records over 100,000 clones, nearly 95% of them present only once. Specimen: CD4+ T cells from PBMCs. These receptors were taken from a woman aged 18-29 years in good health and CMV-seronegative.

This clone has only one observation. The genes are TRBV5-1 and TRBJ2-5; D is possibly TRBD1 or TRBD2 (6 bases each). Trimming shortened V by 4 bases and J by 5 bases, and 18 bases separated the two germline ends. Per germline, CDR1 SGHRS and CDR2 YFSETQ. The CDR3 consists of 15 residues. Written as DNA, the CDR3 is TGCGCCAGCAGCCGGGGGCTGGATAGCGTTGAGACCCAGTACTTC. It specifies CASSRGLDSVETQYF. Full variable domain (rest looked up from reference TRBV5-1 and TRBJ2-5): KAGVTQTPRYLIKTRGQQVTLSCSPISGHRSVSWYQQTPGQGLQFLFEYFSETQRNKGNFPGRFSGRQFSNSRSEMNVSTLELGDSALYLCASSRGLDSVETQYFGPGTRLLVL.

This chain joins TRBV5-1 and TRBJ2-2, with 7 bases fitting TRBD2. The CDR3 is 16 residues long. V trimming: 4 bases; J trimming: 4 bases; junction bases outside the gene matches: 10. Per germline, CDR1 SGHRS and CDR2 YFSETQ. CDR3 coding DNA: TGCGCCAGCAGCGCGAACGCGGGGGAGGGCACCGGGGAGCTGTTTTTT. Translated: CASSANAGEGTGELFF.

The J gene is TRBJ2-2, the V gene TRBV9; D unresolved. CDR1 and CDR2 (germline): SGDLS, YYNGEE. Between the trimmed V and J ends, which lost 0 bases and 8 bases, there was a span of 8 bases. The CDR3 has 13 amino acids. For the CDR3, the DNA is TGTGCCAGCAGCGTAGGTCAGTTTGGGGAGCTGTTTTTT. This gives the protein CASSVGQFGELFF.

The chain employs TRBV10-3 and TRBJ2-1; 7 bases are shared with TRBD2. V shed 9 bases, J shed 9 bases, and the junction held 17 bases outside the gene matches. The CDR3 has 15 amino acids. Germline V gene lookup returns CDR1 ENHRY and CDR2 SYGVKD. The CDR3 bases are TGTGCCATGGGGTCAGATCGCGGGAGATTCGGTGAGCAGTTCTTC. This translates into CAMGSDRGRFGEQFF.

This clone was counted between two and nine times. V is TRBV4-3 and J is TRBJ2-2, with 9 bases matching TRBD2. The CDR3 is 15 amino acids. In germline, CDR1 is LGHNA, CDR2 YSLEER. V shed 5 bases and J 1 base; nucleotides not matched to a gene: 2. The chain's CDR3 is CASSTAGGNTGELFF. CDR3 in DNA: TGCGCCAGCAGCACAGCGGGGGGGAACACCGGGGAGCTGTTTTTT.

The chain couples TRBV4-2 to TRBJ1-2; the D gene is possibly TRBD1 (5 bases). CDR3 length: 16 amino acids. The ends were cut back, 1 base at V and 6 bases at J, with 18 bases in the middle. Germline CDR1 LGHNA, CDR2 YNFKEQ. CDR3 in DNA: TGTGCCAGCAGCCAAGTTGGTGCCAGGAGGGGCGATGGCTACACCTTC. Its protein product is CASSQVGARRGDGYTF.

As for this clone: One end of the junction is discordant with germline, which a read error may explain. V is TRBV6-5 and J is TRBJ1-2; no clear D. The CDR3 has 13 residues. In germline, CDR1 is MNHEY, CDR2 SVGAGI. The chain's CDR3 is CASSQASGYRYTF. The CDR3 coding sequence is TGTGCCAGCAGTCAGGCCTCCGGCTATCGCTACACCTTC.

The chain employs TRBV2 and TRBJ1-4; 8 bases match TRBD1. The V and J ends lost 6 bases and 3 bases, in that order; junction bases with no gene match: 3. Germline CDR1 and CDR2: SNHLY and FYNNEI. This CDR3 contains 14 residues. The CDR3 sequence is CASRAGQANEKLFF. CDR3 in DNA: TGTGCCAGCAGGGCGGGACAGGCTAATGAAAAACTGTTTTTT.

The chain is built from TRBV7-8 and TRBJ2-3; unclear D gene. Germline V gene data show CDR1 as SGHVS and CDR2 as FQNEAQ. CDR3 length equals 16 residues. V was clipped by 6 bases and J by 5 bases, with 21 bases between them. This CDR3 is CASSQNTVGHGDTQYF. Written as DNA, the CDR3 is TGTGCCAGCAGTCAAAATACTGTAGGGCATGGAGATACGCAGTATTTT.

The V and J genes are TRBV18 and TRBJ2-1; 11 nucleotides line up with TRBD2. V dropped 4 bases and J dropped 3; count of bases not matched to a gene: 2. The CDR3 runs to 15 residues. Germline CDR1 reads KGHSH; CDR2 reads LQKENI. CDR3 region: CASSRGLADYNEQFF. The CDR3 DNA sequence: TGTGCCAGCTCACGGGGACTAGCGGACTACAATGAGCAGTTCTTC.

This chain links TRBV20-1 with TRBJ2-1; TRBD2 is a possible D gene (7 bases). Germline CDR1 is DFQATT and CDR2 is SNEGSKA (reference sequence). The V and J ends lost 6 bases and 12 bases respectively, with 15 bases between them. The CDR3 spans 11 residues. Here the CDR3 DNA reads TGCAGTGCACCTCAGGGGAGGGGGCAGTTCTTC. It is translated as CSAPQGRGQFF.

The chain employs TRBV5-8 and TRBJ2-5; tentatively, D is TRBD2 (6 bases). The CDR3 loop spans 17 amino acids. V was cut by 4 bases and J by 2 bases, with 21 bases left in between. Germline V lookup: CDR1 SGHTS, CDR2 YDEGEE. This CDR3 is CASSPWGRRAGQETQYF. Here the CDR3 DNA reads TGTGCCAGCAGCCCCTGGGGCAGGCGGGCGGGACAAGAGACCCAGTACTTC. Full variable domain (outside the CDR3, taken from reference TRBV5-8 and TRBJ2-5): EAGVTQSPTHLIKTRGQQATLRCSPISGHTSVYWYQQALGLGLQFLLWYDEGEERNRGNFPPRFSGRQFPNYSSELNVNALELEDSALYLCASSPWGRRAGQETQYFGPGTRLLVL.

The rearrangement uses TRBV14 and TRBJ2-1; 9 bases are a match to TRBD2. The CDR3 runs 19 residues. The trim removed 1 base at V and 0 bases at J, leaving 10 bases unmatched. Germline V gene sequence: CDR1 SGHDN, CDR2 FVKESK. The CDR3 protein is CASSQAKVAGGSSYNEQFF. The CDR3 bases are TGTGCCAGCAGCCAAGCAAAGGTCGCGGGGGGGAGCTCCTACAATGAGCAGTTCTTC.